The clone carrying this T cell receptor beta chain came up many times. What it recognizes is unknown. The record originates from a study of T-cell reconstitution after alpha-beta-depleted transplantation in children. Study-wide points: T-cell counts and diversity at one year post-transplant came mainly from newly produced T cells.

The CDR3 covers 17 residues. The V gene's germline CDR1 is MGHDK and CDR2 SYGVNS. Germline trimming cut 7 bases from V and 0 bases from J; bases unmatched to any gene: 10. The TCRbeta library was prepared with unique molecular identifiers. TCRdb ran MiXCR on the PCR reads and lists one entry per CDR3 protein. The sample consists of thousands of distinct CDR3 sequences, 20% to 25% of them appearing once. This TCR derives from a male patient aged 2-15 years who had a stem cell transplant for acute lymphoblastic leukemia, so the T cells may come from the graft donor. The genes are TRBV25-1 and TRBJ2-3, with 10 bases lining up with TRBD2. Sample: PBMCs, mostly from graft donor cells, taken 60 days after TCRalphabeta/CD19-depleted stem cell transplant. The CDR3 is CASKTSGAGPSTDTQYF. The CDR3 coding sequence is TGTGCCAGCAAAACTAGCGGGGCTGGCCCTAGCACAGATACGCAGTATTTT. The full variable domain, with the rest looked up from reference TRBV25-1 and TRBJ2-3, is EADIYQTPRYLVIGTGKKITLECSQTMGHDKMYWYQQDPGMELHLIHYSYGVNSTEKGDLSSESTVSRIRTEHFPLTLESARPSHTSQYLCASKTSGAGPSTDTQYFGPGTRLTVL.